This T cell receptor (beta chain) was identified during a study of T cells in Graves' hyperthyroidism and ophthalmopathy. Study details: Peripheral blood was taken when the disease was first diagnosed, before any treatment began.

Template material for amplifying TCR beta CDR3 regions consisted of RNA transcripts. In the first-round RT-PCR of the TCR CDR3, the HTBI primer set was used. MiXCR was run by TCRdb on the multiplex PCR reads, yielding one entry per CDR3 protein. The data show approximately 690,000 distinct CDR3 sequences, around 20% seen once. This clonotype was seen more than once but under ten times. The CDR3 ends on some other residue instead of the conserved phenylalanine or tryptophan, so this is likely a read error. Trimming pared 6 bases from V and 2 bases from J, leaving 13 bases between. This CDR3 contains 14 residues.

The clonotype originates from a man aged 25-45 years with Graves' ophthalmopathy. This chain links TRBV12-3 or TRBV12-4 with TRBJ1-1, with a tentative D call TRBD1 (6 bases). The sample was blood. CDR3 nucleotide sequence: TGTGCCAGCAGCCCCGGGACACACAACACTGAAGCTTTCCTT. It yields the protein CASSPGTHNTEAFL.